The next 23 T cell receptor beta chains were all read from a single sample in a study of T cell repertoires in cytomegalovirus infection. TCRdb fed the reads into MiXCR, producing one record per CDR3 protein. Of hundreds of thousands of distinct CDR3 sequences in the sample, about 9.1% were seen once. The sequenced material came from PBMCs. These receptors were taken from a human donor in good health (CMV status not recorded). Some clones in this sample may be carry-over from other donors' samples.

Ten or more counts support this clonotype. The chain is built from TRBV7-2 and TRBJ2-7; TRBD1 matches at 10 bases. The CDR3 has 14 amino acids. V lost 5 bases and J lost 5; bases outside the gene matches: 6. Germline assignment: CDR1 SGHTA and CDR2 FQGNSA. CDR3 in amino acids: CASSQGQGTNEQYV. The CDR3, as DNA: TGTGCCAGCAGCCAGGGACAGGGGACAAACGAGCAGTACGTC.

V gene TRBV5-6 combines with J gene TRBJ2-7; D is possibly TRBD1 (6 bases). The germline V gene encodes CDR1 SGHDT and CDR2 YYEEEE. The CDR3 spans 12 residues. Deletions cut 3 bases from V and 5 bases from J, with 9 bases between. The CDR3 sequence: CASSSHRDEQYF. The CDR3 nucleotides are TGTGCCAGCAGCTCCCACAGGGACGAGCAGTACTTC.

Worth noting for this clonotype: A read error may be the cause here, since a much bigger clone is one base away. The gene calls are TRBV20-1 and TRBJ1-1; D is perhaps TRBD1 (6 bases). Trimming left V 6 bases short and J 4 bases short, with 15 bases between. CDR1 DFQATT and CDR2 SNEGSKA come from the germline V gene (reference sequence). CDR3 length: 13 amino acids. The CDR3 protein is CSAGKGVGTEAFF. The DNA for the CDR3 is TGCAGTGCAGGGAAGGGGGTAGGCACTGAAGCTTTCTTT.

This clonotype was picked up many times. This chain joins TRBV7-2 and TRBJ1-2; a weak D match, TRBD1 (5 bases). V was cut by 5 bases and J by 2 bases, with 12 bases left in between. This CDR3 region has 14 residues. Germline loops: CDR1 SGHTA, CDR2 FQGNSA. CDR3 protein: CASSPRQRNYGYTF. In nucleotides, the CDR3 is TGTGCCAGCAGCCCAAGACAGAGAAACTATGGCTACACCTTC.

At least ten counts were recorded for this clonotype. The chain links TRBV12-3 or TRBV12-4 to TRBJ1-5, with D unclear. V was clipped by 7 bases and J by 2 bases, with 9 bases between them. This CDR3 comprises 13 residues. The CDR3 region is CASTPGGNQPQHF. CDR3 bases: TGTGCCAGCACCCCCGGGGGCAATCAGCCCCAGCATTTT.

This clonotype showed up just a few times. The chain joins TRBV6-6 to TRBJ1-2; 8 bases map to TRBD1. There are 15 residues in the CDR3. The germline gives CDR1 MNHNY, CDR2 SVGAGI (reference sequence). Trimming cost V 4 bases and J 3 bases; bases outside gene matches: 7. In DNA, the CDR3 is TGTGCCAGCAGTTTGGACAGGGTCCCCTACTATGGCTACACCTTC. Encoded protein: CASSLDRVPYYGYTF.

This clonotype was recorded many times. The V gene is TRBV7-2, the J gene TRBJ2-6, with D possibly matching TRBD2 (6 bases). The CDR3 length is 16 residues. Trimming shortened V by 2 bases and J by 2 bases, and 10 bases separated the two germline ends. CDR1 is SGHTA, CDR2 FQGNSA, per germline. The CDR3 DNA is TGTGCCAGCAGCTTATCCTCGGGGGCTGGGGCCAACGTCCTGACTTTC. Its translation is CASSLSSGAGANVLTF.

In this sample, this clonotype turned up a few times. The chain joins TRBV18 to TRBJ1-1; 8 bases agree with TRBD1. The trim removed 2 bases at V and 2 bases at J, leaving 4 bases unmatched. Germline-derived CDR1 and CDR2 are KGHSH and LQKENI. There are 15 residues in the CDR3. CDR3 amino acids: CASSPGTGRNTEAFF. The CDR3 DNA reads as TGTGCCAGCTCACCAGGGACAGGTAGAAACACTGAAGCTTTCTTT.

In its sample, this clonotype was seen many times. The chain couples TRBV6-1 to TRBJ1-1, with D possibly TRBD1 on 5 matching bases. The V gene's germline CDR1 is MNHNS and CDR2 SASEGT. The CDR3 has 13 amino acids. V gave up 7 bases and J gave up 1 base, with 10 bases separating them. The CDR3 reads CASTRGTNTEAFF. CDR3 DNA: TGTGCCAGCACCCGGGGGACGAACACTGAAGCTTTCTTT.

This clonotype has a count of ten or more. This chain links TRBV7-9 with TRBJ1-1; D is ambiguous. V lost 2 bases to trimming and J lost 4 bases, with 14 bases between them. The CDR3 has 15 residues. Germline assignment: CDR1 SEHNR and CDR2 FQNEAQ (reference sequence). The CDR3 region is CASSLNSEVSTEAFF. As DNA, the CDR3 is TGTGCCAGCAGCTTAAACAGTGAGGTCAGCACTGAAGCTTTCTTT.

Points on this clonotype: A clone one base away is much larger, so this may be a read error. The genes are TRBV10-3 and TRBJ2-5; D uncertain. The CDR3 has 14 amino acids. V gave up 0 bases and J gave up 1 base, with 6 bases separating them. Germline assignment: CDR1 ENHRY and CDR2 SYGVKD. CDR3 protein: CAISESDRQETQYF. CDR3 sequence (DNA): TGTGCCATCAGTGAGTCCGACCGCCAAGAGACCCAGTACTTC.

This clonotype was counted between two and nine times. The V call is TRBV20-1, the J call TRBJ1-1, with D hard to call. The CDR3 covers 14 residues. The germline V and J ends were trimmed by 6 bases and 0 bases, with 14 bases remaining between them. Germline V CDR1 and CDR2: DFQATT, SNEGSKA (reference sequence). The CDR3 loop is CSANFPVMNTEAFF. The DNA of the CDR3 is TGCAGTGCCAATTTTCCGGTAATGAACACTGAAGCTTTCTTT.

The chain recombines TRBV7-9 with TRBJ2-1, with 8 bases lining up with TRBD2. Per the germline V gene, CDR1 is SEHNR and CDR2 is FQNEAQ (reference sequence). With 8 bases clipped from V and 5 bases from J, the junction kept 8 bases outside the gene matches. The CDR3 runs to 14 residues. CDR3 DNA: TGTGCCAGCTACCCGGGAGGGGAGAACAATGAGCAGTTCTTC. This sequence encodes CASYPGGENNEQFF.

This clonotype was seen at least ten times. This chain connects TRBV19 to TRBJ2-2; 7 bases are shared with TRBD2. Germline loops: CDR1 LNHDA, CDR2 SQIVND (reference sequence). The CDR3 runs 15 residues. The J segment lost 8 bases and the V segment lost 6 bases, leaving 12 bases of the junction unmatched. The CDR3, as DNA: TGTGCCAGTAGGCCAAGCGGGGCCTTCAAGGGGGAGCTGTTTTTT. This codes for CASRPSGAFKGELFF.

This clonotype showed up many times. This chain joins TRBV28 and TRBJ2-3; no clear D. The V end was cut by 6 bases, the J end by 4 bases, with 11 bases between. The CDR3 consists of 13 residues. Germline CDR1 reads MDHEN; CDR2 reads SYDVKM. The CDR3 loop is CASSLRRSDTQYF. Here the CDR3 DNA reads TGTGCCAGCAGCCTACGTCGCTCAGATACGCAGTATTTT.

This clonotype was counted many times. The chain links TRBV2 to TRBJ2-7, with D maybe TRBD1 (6 bases). Germline CDR1 and CDR2: SNHLY and FYNNEI. The CDR3 is made up of 13 amino acids. V was trimmed by 3 bases and J by 4 bases, leaving 10 bases between them. CDR3 protein: CASSDGRGYEQYF. The CDR3 DNA sequence: TGTGCCAGCAGTGACGGCAGGGGTTACGAGCAGTACTTC. The variable domain in full, completed from reference TRBV2 and TRBJ2-7, reads EPEVTQTPSHQVTQMGQEVILRCVPISNHLYFYWYRQILGQKVEFLVSFYNNEISEKSEIFDDQFSVERPDGSNFTLKIRSTKLEDSAMYFCASSDGRGYEQYFGPGTRLTVT.

This clonotype was detected ten times or more. The chain combines TRBV5-5 with TRBJ2-1; D call uncertain. The length of the CDR3 is 15 residues. CDR1 and CDR2 (germline): SGHKS, YYEKEE (reference sequence). The V and J ends lost 5 bases and 6 bases respectively, with 18 bases between them. In DNA form, the CDR3 reads TGTGCCAGCAGTTTCGACCCTTCCCCGGGCAATGAGCAGTTCTTC. Its protein product is CASSFDPSPGNEQFF.

This clonotype was seen many times. The rearrangement uses TRBV6-5 and TRBJ1-2; 8 nucleotides match TRBD1. Germline V gene data show CDR1 as MNHEY and CDR2 as SVGAGI. The length of the CDR3 is 18 residues. After removal of 3 bases from V and 0 bases from J, the junction contained 12 bases not matched to a gene. CDR3 sequence reads: CASSYKRQGAIANYGYTF. As DNA, the CDR3 is TGTGCCAGCAGTTATAAGAGGCAGGGGGCGATAGCTAACTATGGCTACACCTTC.

This clonotype was picked up many times. The J gene is TRBJ2-6, the V gene TRBV11-3; 7 bases agree with TRBD1. Germline V gene sequence: CDR1 SGHNT, CDR2 YENEEA. V lost 5 bases to trimming and J lost 0 bases; unmatched junction nucleotides: 1. CDR3 length equals 15 residues. Written as DNA, the CDR3 is TGTGCCAGCAGCCCAGGGGGCTCTGGGGCCAACGTCCTGACTTTC. Its protein product is CASSPGGSGANVLTF.

This clonotype has at least ten counts. The chain employs TRBV20-1 and TRBJ2-1; D may match TRBD1 or TRBD2 (7 bases each). Trimming removed 0 bases at V and 5 bases at J, with 17 bases between. This CDR3 has 16 residues. CDR1 DFQATT and CDR2 SNEGSKA come from the germline V gene (reference sequence). The CDR3 is CSARDPRGGRNNEQFF. CDR3 DNA sequence: TGCAGTGCTAGAGATCCCAGGGGGGGCCGAAACAATGAGCAGTTCTTC.

This clonotype was detected ten times or more. This rearrangement joins TRBV6-2 or TRBV6-3 to TRBJ2-7; 9 positions match TRBD1. The germline gives CDR1 MNHEY, CDR2 SVGEGT. There are 15 residues in the CDR3. Trimming removed 4 bases from V and 2 bases from J; junction bases left unmatched: 6. The CDR3 bases are TGTGCCAGCAGTTTGCCGGGACAGGGAACCTACGAGCAGTACGTC. Translation gives CASSLPGQGTYEQYV.

This clonotype was recorded at least ten times. V is TRBV6-1 and J is TRBJ1-6; D unresolved. This CDR3 region has 14 residues. The germline V gene encodes CDR1 MNHNS and CDR2 SASEGT. Trimming removed 10 bases at V and 7 bases at J, with 17 bases between. Here the CDR3 DNA reads TGTGCCACTGCAGGAATACTGGGGAATTCACCCCTCCACTTT. It codes for CATAGILGNSPLHF.

The chain employs TRBV9 and TRBJ2-6; D may be TRBD1 (5 bases). From germline, CDR1 is SGDLS and CDR2 YYNGEE. The CDR3 runs to 18 residues. V lost 4 bases, J lost 2 bases, and 19 bases lay in between. As DNA, the CDR3 is TGTGCCAGCAGCCTCGGGCAGGGTGTGTGGGCTGGGGCCAACGTCCTGACTTTC. Its protein is CASSLGQGVWAGANVLTF.